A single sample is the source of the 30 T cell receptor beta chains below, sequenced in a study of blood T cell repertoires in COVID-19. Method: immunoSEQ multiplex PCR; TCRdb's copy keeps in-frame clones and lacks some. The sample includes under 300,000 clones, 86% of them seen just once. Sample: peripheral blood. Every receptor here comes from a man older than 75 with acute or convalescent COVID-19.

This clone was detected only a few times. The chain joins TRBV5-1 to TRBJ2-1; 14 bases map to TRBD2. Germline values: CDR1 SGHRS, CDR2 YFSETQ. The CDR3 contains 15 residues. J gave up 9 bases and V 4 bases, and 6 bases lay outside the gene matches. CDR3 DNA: TGCGCCAGCAGCCCGGGACTAGCGGGAGCGGGTGAGCAGTTCTTC. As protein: CASSPGLAGAGEQFF.

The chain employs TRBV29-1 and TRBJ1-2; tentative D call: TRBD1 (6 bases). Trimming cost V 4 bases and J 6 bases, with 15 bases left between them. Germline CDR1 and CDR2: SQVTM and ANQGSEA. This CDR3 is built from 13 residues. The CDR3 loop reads CSVGEGGNNGYTF. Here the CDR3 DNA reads TGCAGCGTTGGAGAAGGGGGAAATAATGGCTACACCTTC.

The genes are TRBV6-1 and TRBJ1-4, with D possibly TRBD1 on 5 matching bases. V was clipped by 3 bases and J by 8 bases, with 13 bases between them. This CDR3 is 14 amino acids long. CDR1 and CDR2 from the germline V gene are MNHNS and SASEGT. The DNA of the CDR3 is TGTGCCAGCAGTGACGGGGGGTATGGCGAAAAACTGTTTTTT. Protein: CASSDGGYGEKLFF.

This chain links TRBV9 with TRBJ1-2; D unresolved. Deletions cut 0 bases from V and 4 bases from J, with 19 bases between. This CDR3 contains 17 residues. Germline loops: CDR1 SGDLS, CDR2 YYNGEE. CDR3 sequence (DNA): TGTGCCAGCAGCGTAGAGGGAGGGAGCAGACCGGGCTATGGCTACACCTTC. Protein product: CASSVEGGSRPGYGYTF.

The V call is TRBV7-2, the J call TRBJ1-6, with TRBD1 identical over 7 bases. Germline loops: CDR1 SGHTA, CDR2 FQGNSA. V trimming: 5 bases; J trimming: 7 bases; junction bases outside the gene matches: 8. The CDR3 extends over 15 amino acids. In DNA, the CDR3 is TGTGCCAGCAGCCTCCAGGGACAGTTGAATTCACCCCTCCACTTT. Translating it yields CASSLQGQLNSPLHF. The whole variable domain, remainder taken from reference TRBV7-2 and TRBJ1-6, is GAGVSQSPSNKVTEKGKDVELRCDPISGHTALYWYRQSLGQGLEFLIYFQGNSAPDKSGLPSDRFSAERTGGSVSTLTIQRTQQEDSAVYLCASSLQGQLNSPLHFGNGTRLTVT.

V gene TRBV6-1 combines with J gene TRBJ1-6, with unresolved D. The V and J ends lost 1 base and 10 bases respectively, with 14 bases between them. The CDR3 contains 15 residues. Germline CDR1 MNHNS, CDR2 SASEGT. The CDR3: CASSEVREAVSPLHF. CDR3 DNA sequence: TGTGCCAGCAGTGAAGTGAGGGAGGCGGTCTCACCCCTCCACTTT.

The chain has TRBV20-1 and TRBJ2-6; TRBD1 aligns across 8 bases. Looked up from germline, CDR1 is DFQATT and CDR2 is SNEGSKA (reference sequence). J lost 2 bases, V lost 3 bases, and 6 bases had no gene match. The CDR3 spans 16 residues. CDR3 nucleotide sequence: TGCAGTGCTAGTCAGGGGGCGCTCACTGGGGCCAACGTCCTGACTTTC. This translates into CSASQGALTGANVLTF.

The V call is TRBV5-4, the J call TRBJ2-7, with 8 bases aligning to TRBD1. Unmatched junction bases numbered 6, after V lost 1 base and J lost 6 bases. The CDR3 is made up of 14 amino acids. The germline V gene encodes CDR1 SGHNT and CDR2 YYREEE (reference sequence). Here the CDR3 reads CASSLYQGAREQYF. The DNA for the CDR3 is TGTGCCAGCAGCTTGTACCAGGGGGCTCGCGAGCAGTACTTC. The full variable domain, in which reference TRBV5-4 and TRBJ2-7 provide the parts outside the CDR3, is ETGVTQSPTHLIKTRGQQVTLRCSSQSGHNTVSWYQQALGQGPQFIFQYYREEENGRGNFPPRFSGLQFPNYSSELNVNALELDDSALYLCASSLYQGAREQYFGPGTRLTVT.

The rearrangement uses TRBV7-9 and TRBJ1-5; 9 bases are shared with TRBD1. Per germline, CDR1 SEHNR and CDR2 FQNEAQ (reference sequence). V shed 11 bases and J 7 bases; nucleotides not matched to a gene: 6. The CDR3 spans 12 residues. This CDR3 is CALETGGQPQHF. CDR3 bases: TGTGCCTTAGAGACAGGGGGACAGCCCCAGCATTTT.

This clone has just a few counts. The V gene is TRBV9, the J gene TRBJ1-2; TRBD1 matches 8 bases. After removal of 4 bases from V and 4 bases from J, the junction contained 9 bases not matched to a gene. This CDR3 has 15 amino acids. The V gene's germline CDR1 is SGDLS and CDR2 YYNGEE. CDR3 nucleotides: TGTGCCAGCAGCCCGATGACAGGGGCGCCCTATGGCTACACCTTC. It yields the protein CASSPMTGAPYGYTF.

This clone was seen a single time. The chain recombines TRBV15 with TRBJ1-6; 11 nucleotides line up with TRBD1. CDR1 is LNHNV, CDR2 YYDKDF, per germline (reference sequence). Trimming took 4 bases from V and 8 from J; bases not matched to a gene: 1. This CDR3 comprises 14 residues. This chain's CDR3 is CATSMGQGDSPLHF. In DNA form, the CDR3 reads TGTGCCACCAGCATGGGACAGGGGGATTCACCCCTCCACTTT.

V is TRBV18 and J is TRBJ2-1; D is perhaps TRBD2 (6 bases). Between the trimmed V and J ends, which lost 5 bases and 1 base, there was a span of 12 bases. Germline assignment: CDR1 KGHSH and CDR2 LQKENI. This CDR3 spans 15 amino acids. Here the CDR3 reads CASSSGTGSYNEQFF. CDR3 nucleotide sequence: TGTGCCAGCTCATCTGGGACTGGTTCCTACAATGAGCAGTTCTTC.

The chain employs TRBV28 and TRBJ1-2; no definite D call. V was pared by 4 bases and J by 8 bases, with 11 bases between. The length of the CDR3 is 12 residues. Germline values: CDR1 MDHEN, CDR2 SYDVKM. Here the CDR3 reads CASSSIQWGYTF. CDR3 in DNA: TGTGCCAGCAGTTCCATACAGTGGGGCTACACCTTC.

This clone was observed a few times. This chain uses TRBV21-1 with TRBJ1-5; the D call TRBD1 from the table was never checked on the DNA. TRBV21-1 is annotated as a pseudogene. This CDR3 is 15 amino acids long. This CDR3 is CASSPDRSTPQPQHF. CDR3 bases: TGTGCCAGCAGCCCGGACAGGAGTACCCCACAGCCCCAGCATTTT.

The DNA for the CDR3 is TGCGCCAGCTGCCTGACAGGGGAACGGTCACCCCTCCACTTT. Protein: CASCLTGERSPLHF. The rearrangement joins TRBV5-1 to TRBJ1-6; 8 bases match TRBD1. This CDR3 is 14 amino acids long. V was pared by 7 bases and J by 10 bases, with 10 bases of the junction left unmatched. The germline CDR1 and CDR2 sequences are SGHRS and YFSETQ. Filled out from reference TRBV5-1 and TRBJ1-6, the complete variable domain reads KAGVTQTPRYLIKTRGQQVTLSCSPISGHRSVSWYQQTPGQGLQFLFEYFSETQRNKGNFPGRFSGRQFSNSRSEMNVSTLELGDSALYLCASCLTGERSPLHFGNGTRLTVT.

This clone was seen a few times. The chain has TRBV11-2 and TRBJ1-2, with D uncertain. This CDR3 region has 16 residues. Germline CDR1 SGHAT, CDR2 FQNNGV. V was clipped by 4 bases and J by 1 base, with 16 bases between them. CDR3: CASSSLNRNLNYGYTF. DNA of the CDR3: TGTGCCAGCAGCTCCCTTAACAGAAACCTTAACTATGGCTACACCTTC.

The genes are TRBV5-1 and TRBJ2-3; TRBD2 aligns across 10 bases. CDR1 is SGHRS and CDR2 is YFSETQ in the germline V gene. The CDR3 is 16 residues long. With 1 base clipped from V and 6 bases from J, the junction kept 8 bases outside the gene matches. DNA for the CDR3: TGCGCCAGCAGCTTGCCAGCGGGGGGGCCAAAGGATACGCAGTATTTT. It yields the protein CASSLPAGGPKDTQYF.

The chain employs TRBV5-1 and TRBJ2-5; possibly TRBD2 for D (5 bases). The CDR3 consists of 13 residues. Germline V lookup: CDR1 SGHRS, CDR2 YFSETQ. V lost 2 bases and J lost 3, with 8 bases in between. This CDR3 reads CASSLNGEETQYF. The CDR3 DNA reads TGCGCCAGCAGCTTAAACGGGGAAGAGACCCAGTACTTC.

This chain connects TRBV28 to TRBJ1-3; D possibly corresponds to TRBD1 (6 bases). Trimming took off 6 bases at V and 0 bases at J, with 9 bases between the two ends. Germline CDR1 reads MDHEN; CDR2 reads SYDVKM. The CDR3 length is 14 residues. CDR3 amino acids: CASRSQGSGNTIYF. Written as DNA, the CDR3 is TGTGCCAGCAGATCACAGGGCTCTGGAAACACCATATATTTT.

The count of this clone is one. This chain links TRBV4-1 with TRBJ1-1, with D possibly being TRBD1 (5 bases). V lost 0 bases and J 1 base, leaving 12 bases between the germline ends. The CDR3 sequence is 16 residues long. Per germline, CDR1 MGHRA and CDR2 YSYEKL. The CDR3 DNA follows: TGCGCCAGCAGCCAAGAAAGTGGACATTGGAACACTGAAGCTTTCTTT. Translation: CASSQESGHWNTEAFF.

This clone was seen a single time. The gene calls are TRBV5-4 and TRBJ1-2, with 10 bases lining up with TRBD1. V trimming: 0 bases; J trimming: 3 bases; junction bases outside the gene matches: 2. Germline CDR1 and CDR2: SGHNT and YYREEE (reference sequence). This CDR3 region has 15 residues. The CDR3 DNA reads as TGTGCCAGCAGCTTGGGGACAGGGGGTGACTATGGCTACACCTTC. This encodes CASSLGTGGDYGYTF.

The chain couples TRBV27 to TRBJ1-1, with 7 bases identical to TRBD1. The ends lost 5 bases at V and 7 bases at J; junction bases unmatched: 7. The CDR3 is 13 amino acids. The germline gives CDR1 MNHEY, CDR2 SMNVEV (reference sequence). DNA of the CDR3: TGTGCCAGCAGTGAAGGGACAGTTGGTGAAGCTTTCTTT. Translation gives CASSEGTVGEAFF.

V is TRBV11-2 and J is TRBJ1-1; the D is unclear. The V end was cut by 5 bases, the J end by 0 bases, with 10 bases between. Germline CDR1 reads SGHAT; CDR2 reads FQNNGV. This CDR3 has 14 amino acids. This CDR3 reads CASSPGSLNTEAFF. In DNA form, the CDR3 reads TGTGCCAGCAGCCCCGGGAGTCTGAACACTGAAGCTTTCTTT. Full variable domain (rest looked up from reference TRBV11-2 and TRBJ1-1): EAGVAQSPRYKIIEKRQSVAFWCNPISGHATLYWYQQILGQGPKLLIQFQNNGVVDDSQLPKDRFSAERLKGVDSTLKIQPAKLEDSAVYLCASSPGSLNTEAFFGQGTRLTVV.

The CDR3 loop is CASSIGGGFRSETQYF. The CDR3 nucleotides read TGTGCCAGTAGTATAGGGGGGGGCTTTAGGTCGGAGACCCAGTACTTC. The V and J genes are TRBV19 and TRBJ2-5; weak D call: TRBD2 (7 bases). V lost 1 base to trimming and J lost 5 bases, with 17 bases between them. Germline V gene sequence: CDR1 LNHDA, CDR2 SQIVND (reference sequence). The CDR3 consists of 16 residues.

The CDR3 DNA is TGTGCCAGCAGTTTCGGGTCTAGTGGCACCATATATTTT. Protein product: CASSFGSSGTIYF. This sequence joins TRBV6-5 and TRBJ1-3; D not resolved. CDR1 MNHEY and CDR2 SVGAGI come from the germline V gene. V was clipped by 4 bases and J by 9 bases, with 13 bases between them. The length of the CDR3 is 13 residues.

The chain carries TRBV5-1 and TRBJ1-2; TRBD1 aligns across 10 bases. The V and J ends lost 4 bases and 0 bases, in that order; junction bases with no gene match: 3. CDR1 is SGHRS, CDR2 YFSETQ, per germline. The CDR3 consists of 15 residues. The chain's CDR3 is CASSIGQGANYGYTF. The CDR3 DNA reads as TGCGCCAGCAGCATCGGACAGGGGGCTAACTATGGCTACACCTTC.

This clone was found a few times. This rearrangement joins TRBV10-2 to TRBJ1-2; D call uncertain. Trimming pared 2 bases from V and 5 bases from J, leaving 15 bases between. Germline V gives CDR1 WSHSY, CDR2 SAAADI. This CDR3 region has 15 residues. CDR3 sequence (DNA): TGCGCCAGCAGTGAGGCTAAGGGAGGGATATATGGCTACACCTTC. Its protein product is CASSEAKGGIYGYTF.

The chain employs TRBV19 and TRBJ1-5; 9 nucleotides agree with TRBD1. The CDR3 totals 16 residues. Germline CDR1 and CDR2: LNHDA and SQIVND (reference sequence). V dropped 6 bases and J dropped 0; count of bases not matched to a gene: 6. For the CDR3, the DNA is TGTGCCAGTAGCGGTGGGACAGGGCTTAGCAATCAGCCCCAGCATTTT. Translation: CASSGGTGLSNQPQHF.

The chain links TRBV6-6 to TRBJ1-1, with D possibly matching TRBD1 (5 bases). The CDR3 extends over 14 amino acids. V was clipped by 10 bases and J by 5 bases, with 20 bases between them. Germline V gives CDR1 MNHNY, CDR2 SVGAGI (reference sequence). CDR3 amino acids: CATVLGGSKTEAFF. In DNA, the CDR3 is TGTGCCACCGTCCTGGGGGGGTCAAAAACTGAAGCTTTCTTT.

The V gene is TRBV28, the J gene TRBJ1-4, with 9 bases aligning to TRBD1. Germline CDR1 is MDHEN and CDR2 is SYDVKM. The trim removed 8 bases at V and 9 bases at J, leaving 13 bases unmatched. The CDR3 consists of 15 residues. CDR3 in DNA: TGTGCCAGCTCGACCGGGACAGGGACGGTCAAAAAACTGTTTTTT. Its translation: CASSTGTGTVKKLFF.